This T cell receptor beta chain is drawn from a study of cytomegalovirus exposure and HLA in healthy donors. General study findings and limits: Investigators reported some 150 TCR beta chains as tied to cytomegalovirus.

Germline values: CDR1 SEHNR, CDR2 FQNEAQ (reference sequence). The CDR3 loop spans 14 amino acids. PCR primers comprised 60 Vbeta and 13 Jbeta primers. Libraries were prepared by immunoSEQ multiplex PCR; TCRdb keeps only in-frame clonotypes and omits some of them. Of 110,000 to 150,000 clones in the sample, about 72% are singletons; the top ten hold roughly 2%. With regard to this clone: Its specificity is not known.

This TCR was sampled from a man aged 35-49 years in good health and CMV-seronegative. The chain links TRBV7-9 to TRBJ2-5, with D maybe TRBD1 (6 bases). The J call may be incorrect, as the DNA end agrees better with TRBJ2-7. Specimen: PBMCs. The CDR3 here is CASSLARGHYEQYF. In DNA form, the CDR3 reads TGTGCCAGCAGCTTAGCCAGGGGTCACTACGAGCAGTACTTC.